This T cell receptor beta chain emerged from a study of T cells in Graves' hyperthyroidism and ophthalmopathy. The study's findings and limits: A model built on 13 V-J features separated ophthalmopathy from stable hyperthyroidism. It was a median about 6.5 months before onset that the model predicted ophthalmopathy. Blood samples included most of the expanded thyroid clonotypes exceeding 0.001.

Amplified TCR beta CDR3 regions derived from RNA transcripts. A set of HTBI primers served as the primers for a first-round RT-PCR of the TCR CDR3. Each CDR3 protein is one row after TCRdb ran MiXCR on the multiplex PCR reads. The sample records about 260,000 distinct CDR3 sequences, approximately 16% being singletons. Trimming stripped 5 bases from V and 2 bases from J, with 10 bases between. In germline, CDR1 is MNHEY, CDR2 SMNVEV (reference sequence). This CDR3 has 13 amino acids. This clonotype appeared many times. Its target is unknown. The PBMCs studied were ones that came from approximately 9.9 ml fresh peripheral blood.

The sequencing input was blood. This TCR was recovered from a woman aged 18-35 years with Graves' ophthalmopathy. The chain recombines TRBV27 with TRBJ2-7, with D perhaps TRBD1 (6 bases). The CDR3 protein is CASSPRGTYEQYF. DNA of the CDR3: TGTGCCAGCAGTCCGAGGGGGACCTACGAGCAGTACTTC.